A single sample gave rise to the 19 T cell receptor beta chains below, sequenced in a study of blood T cell repertoires in COVID-19 (dated by TCRdb to the early 2020s). Preparation of the library involved the immunoSEQ multiplex PCR assay. TCRdb re-hosts the immuneACCESS table, in-frame sequences only. Its copies lack some clones; in the studies checked, an unresolved V gene accounts for under half of them, and the cause for the rest is not known. This sample holds 360,000 or so clones; roughly 87% were observed only once. The top ten hold 2.5% to 3% of the sample. The sample consisted of PBMCs or T cells enriched from blood (not recorded which). The receptor source for this set is a woman between 25 and 40 years old who had recovered from COVID-19.

The V and J genes are TRBV6-6 and TRBJ2-1; the match to TRBD2 covers 7 bases. This CDR3 is 15 amino acids long. V was clipped by 7 bases and J by 6 bases; unmatched bases: 12. Germline V gene lookup returns CDR1 MNHNY and CDR2 SVGAGI (reference sequence). The chain's CDR3 is CASTTGISGGNEQFF. For the CDR3, the DNA is TGTGCCAGCACCACCGGGATTTCGGGAGGCAATGAGCAGTTCTTC.

This rearrangement joins TRBV21-1 to TRBJ1-4; the D segment call TRBD1 is taken from the table without a DNA check. TRBV21-1 is assigned pseudogene status. CDR3 length: 15 residues. In DNA form, the CDR3 reads TGTGCCACCCACCTAGACAGGGGGGATATTGAAAAACTGTTTTTT. Translating gives CATHLDRGDIEKLFF.

This clone was detected a few times. V and J are TRBV29-1 and TRBJ2-7; weak D call: TRBD1 (5 bases). V lost 4 bases and J 5 bases, leaving 18 bases between the germline ends. CDR3 length equals 14 residues. The germline V gene encodes CDR1 SQVTM and CDR2 ANQGSEA. CDR3 nucleotides: TGCAGCGTTGTGGTGCGACAGTCTCCCCACGAGCAGTACTTC. This gives the protein CSVVVRQSPHEQYF.

The chain is built from TRBV19 and TRBJ2-1; 12 positions match TRBD1. CDR3 size: 16 residues. The germline V gene has CDR1 LNHDA and CDR2 SQIVND (reference sequence). V gave up 8 bases and J gave up 6 bases; unmatched junction bases: 11. The CDR3 sequence: CASLARDRGHGNEQFF. DNA of the CDR3: TGTGCCAGTTTGGCCCGGGACAGGGGGCATGGCAATGAGCAGTTCTTC.

The V and J genes are TRBV5-6 and TRBJ2-1, with 10 bases that match TRBD2. The trim removed 0 bases at V and 2 bases at J, leaving 5 bases unmatched. Germline lookup yields CDR1 SGHDT and CDR2 YYEEEE. The CDR3 consists of 17 residues. CDR3 sequence (DNA): TGTGCCAGCAGCTTGGCGGGGACTAGCGTCCCCTACAATGAGCAGTTCTTC. This codes for CASSLAGTSVPYNEQFF. Full variable domain (missing parts from reference TRBV5-6 and TRBJ2-1): DAGVTQSPTHLIKTRGQQVTLRCSPKSGHDTVSWYQQALGQGPQFIFQYYEEEERQRGNFPDRFSGHQFPNYSSELNVNALLLGDSALYLCASSLAGTSVPYNEQFFGPGTRLTVL.

V usage is TRBV4-1 and J usage is TRBJ1-2; D gene ambiguous. Germline lookup yields CDR1 MGHRA and CDR2 YSYEKL. The CDR3 runs to 15 residues. The V and J ends lost 1 base and 2 bases respectively, with 11 bases between them. In DNA form, the CDR3 reads TGCGCCAGCAGCCAAGTGGAGGGCGCCAACTATGGCTACACCTTC. Its protein is CASSQVEGANYGYTF.

V and J are TRBV7-9 and TRBJ1-4; D may be TRBD1 (5 bases). Looked up from germline, CDR1 is SEHNR and CDR2 is FQNEAQ (reference sequence). V was pared by 3 bases and J by 7 bases, with 12 bases between. The CDR3 loop spans 14 amino acids. DNA for the CDR3: TGTGCCAGCAGCTTTGCCAGGGATGTTGAAAAACTGTTTTTT. This codes for CASSFARDVEKLFF.

The chain uses TRBV28 and TRBJ1-2; D gene unclear. This CDR3 is built from 14 residues. V lost 6 bases, J lost 1 base, and 12 bases lay in between. CDR1 is MDHEN, CDR2 SYDVKM, per germline. This CDR3 is CASRAVTVNYGYTF. CDR3 nucleotide sequence: TGTGCCAGCAGAGCTGTCACAGTTAACTATGGCTACACCTTC.

This chain joins TRBV29-1 and TRBJ1-1; 7 bases fit TRBD1. Germline V gives CDR1 SQVTM, CDR2 ANQGSEA. There are 13 residues in the CDR3. With V trimmed by 6 bases and J by 0 bases, 4 bases remained unmatched. CDR3 in DNA: TGCAGCGTCCTGACAGGGATGAACACTGAAGCTTTCTTT. Translated: CSVLTGMNTEAFF.

V and J are TRBV11-2 and TRBJ2-2; 11 bases are a match to TRBD2. In germline, CDR1 is SGHAT, CDR2 FQNNGV. The V gene end was trimmed by 10 bases and the J gene end by 4 bases; junction bases not matched to a gene: 5. The CDR3 is made up of 14 amino acids. The CDR3 protein is CATTLAGGTGELFF. CDR3 DNA: TGTGCCACCACTCTAGCGGGAGGCACCGGGGAGCTGTTTTTT.

This chain links TRBV4-1 with TRBJ2-1; 15 nucleotides agree with TRBD2. Germline V gene data show CDR1 as MGHRA and CDR2 as YSYEKL. The junction had 9 bases not matched to a gene; V was cut back by 4 bases and J by 5 bases. The length of the CDR3 is 18 residues. CDR3 nucleotides: TGCGCCAGCAGCCGGGGACTAGCGGGAGGCCCGTCCAACAATGAGCAGTTCTTC. It yields the protein CASSRGLAGGPSNNEQFF.

The chain is built from TRBV4-1 and TRBJ2-5; 7 bases are shared with TRBD2. V was clipped by 0 bases and J by 7 bases; unmatched bases: 5. The CDR3 runs to 14 residues. CDR1 and CDR2 (germline): MGHRA, YSYEKL. CDR3 sequence (DNA): TGCGCCAGCAGCCAAGATGGGGGGGTTGGGACCCAGTACTTC. This gives the protein CASSQDGGVGTQYF.

The chain has TRBV27 and TRBJ2-7; D is perhaps TRBD1 (6 bases). The germline CDR1 and CDR2 sequences are MNHEY and SMNVEV (reference sequence). V lost 4 bases, J lost 3 bases, and 13 bases lay in between. The CDR3 length is 14 residues. The CDR3 DNA reads as TGTGCCAGCAGTTCAGACAGGAATGTCTACGAGCAGTACTTC. Translated: CASSSDRNVYEQYF.

The chain carries TRBV5-1 and TRBJ1-2; 7 positions agree with TRBD1. Germline loops: CDR1 SGHRS, CDR2 YFSETQ. The CDR3 consists of 15 residues. The V and J ends lost 1 base and 0 bases, in that order; junction bases with no gene match: 3. The CDR3 DNA follows: TGCGCCAGCAGCTTGCAGACAGGGCCTAACTATGGCTACACCTTC. Protein sequence: CASSLQTGPNYGYTF.

The V and J genes are TRBV19 and TRBJ2-2; 8 bases are a match to TRBD1. CDR1 LNHDA and CDR2 SQIVND come from the germline V gene (reference sequence). This CDR3 spans 15 amino acids. Unmatched junction bases numbered 11, after V lost 3 bases and J lost 11 bases. The CDR3 is CASSIARDRPGELFF. The CDR3 nucleotides read TGTGCCAGTAGTATTGCTCGGGACAGGCCGGGTGAGCTGTTTTTT.

The rearrangement uses TRBV11-2 and TRBJ1-6, with 8 positions matching TRBD1. Trimming cost V 5 bases and J 7 bases; bases outside gene matches: 7. Germline V gene sequence: CDR1 SGHAT, CDR2 FQNNGV. This CDR3 spans 15 amino acids. CDR3 nucleotides: TGTGCCAGCAGCGTTGCCCGGGACAGGAATTCACCCCTCCACTTT. It specifies CASSVARDRNSPLHF.

J is TRBJ1-2 and V is TRBV7-9; D call uncertain. Trimming cost V 0 bases and J 4 bases, with 15 bases left between them. Germline values: CDR1 SEHNR, CDR2 FQNEAQ (reference sequence). The CDR3 spans 16 residues. CDR3 sequence: CASSLAETKSTYGYTF. Here the CDR3 DNA reads TGTGCCAGCAGCTTAGCAGAAACGAAATCTACCTATGGCTACACCTTC.

The J gene is TRBJ2-7, the V gene TRBV6-5, with 8 bases aligning to TRBD1. V gave up 7 bases and J gave up 6 bases; unmatched junction bases: 5. Germline loops: CDR1 MNHEY, CDR2 SVGAGI. This CDR3 region has 12 residues. CDR3 region: CASTGQVGEQYF. Written as DNA, the CDR3 is TGTGCCAGCACGGGACAGGTGGGCGAGCAGTACTTC.

The chain recombines TRBV28 with TRBJ2-7; 9 bases map to TRBD2. With 3 bases clipped from V and 2 bases from J, the junction kept 5 bases outside the gene matches. This CDR3 has 15 residues. Per germline, CDR1 MDHEN and CDR2 SYDVKM. The CDR3 loop is CASSFGREGTYEQYF. CDR3 in DNA: TGTGCCAGCAGTTTCGGGCGGGAGGGAACCTACGAGCAGTACTTC.